Listed here are 26 T cell receptor beta chains from one sample, sequenced in a study. TCRdb itself ran the 5' RACE reads through MiXCR, one entry per CDR3 protein. In the table there are 5,600 or so distinct CDR3 sequences, roughly three fifths of which are singletons. The sequencing input was naive CD4+ T cells sorted from blood. Subset meaning: naive CD4+ T cells, CD4+CD45RA+CD25-. All receptors come from a female donor with breast cancer.

The rearrangement uses TRBV6-2 or TRBV6-3 and TRBJ2-1, with 9 bases matching TRBD2. J gave up 0 bases and V 6 bases, and 9 bases lay outside the gene matches. CDR1 is MNHEY, CDR2 SVGEGT, per germline. CDR3 length equals 17 residues. CDR3 DNA sequence: TGTGCCAGCAGCCCAAAATATAGCGGGAGCTCCTACAATGAGCAGTTCTTC. This sequence encodes CASSPKYSGSSYNEQFF.

Of note for this clonotype: At one end, the junction sequence differs from germline, possibly due to a read error. The chain is built from TRBV6-5 and TRBJ1-1, with 10 bases that match TRBD1. Germline CDR1 is MNHEY and CDR2 is SVGAGI. This CDR3 contains 14 residues. CDR3 residues: CASSWTGGNTEALF. CDR3 nucleotide sequence: TGTGCCAGCAGTTGGACAGGGGGAAACACTGAAGCTCTCTTT.

V usage is TRBV12-3 or TRBV12-4 and J usage is TRBJ1-1; perhaps TRBD1 as D (5 bases). The CDR3 covers 12 residues. V dropped 6 bases and J dropped 6 bases, with 11 bases sitting between them. Here the CDR3 DNA reads TGTGCCAGCAGACTGTGGGGGGCTGAAGCTTTCTTT. Protein product: CASRLWGAEAFF.

This clonotype appeared once. The V and J genes are TRBV3-1 and TRBJ2-5; D remains unclear. There are 12 residues in the CDR3. Germline CDR1 LGHDT, CDR2 YNNKEL (reference sequence). Trimming removed 3 bases from V and 7 bases from J, with 9 bases in between. CDR3 sequence reads: CASSHSGATQYF. CDR3 coding DNA: TGTGCCAGCAGCCACTCCGGAGCGACCCAGTACTTC.

The genes are TRBV29-1 and TRBJ2-1; 7 nucleotides match TRBD1. V was clipped by 2 bases and J by 6 bases; unmatched bases: 10. The CDR3 covers 15 residues. CDR1 and CDR2 from the germline V gene are SQVTM and ANQGSEA. The DNA of the CDR3 is TGCAGCGTTGAAATACTGCGGACAGGCCGCAATGAGCAGTTCTTC. Its protein product is CSVEILRTGRNEQFF.

V usage is TRBV7-9 and J usage is TRBJ1-2; D is unclear. The V gene lost 1 base and the J gene lost 10 bases, with 13 bases spanning the gap. Germline V gives CDR1 SEHNR, CDR2 FQNEAQ (reference sequence). This CDR3 has 13 residues. This CDR3 reads CASSLGAPLDYTF. Here the CDR3 DNA reads TGTGCCAGCAGCTTAGGGGCCCCGCTTGACTACACCTTC.

Turning to this clonotype: Sequence at one end of the junction differs from germline and may be a read error. The gene calls are TRBV7-3 and TRBJ2-6; the match to TRBD1 covers 7 bases. Germline V lookup: CDR1 SGHTA, CDR2 FQGTGA. The CDR3 is made up of 15 amino acids. The chain's CDR3 is CASSLTGAGANVLTF. The CDR3 DNA follows: TGTGCTAGCAGCTTAACAGGGGCTGGGGCCAACGTCCTGACTTTC.

This clonotype occurred a few times. V and J are TRBV4-3 and TRBJ2-1, with 8 bases matching TRBD2. CDR1 is LGHNA, CDR2 YSLEER, per germline. The V gene end was trimmed by 5 bases and the J gene end by 1 base; junction bases not matched to a gene: 4. The CDR3 spans 15 residues. The CDR3 coding sequence is TGCGCCAGCAGCTTAGCGGGGAGGTCCTACAATGAGCAGTTCTTC. It is translated as CASSLAGRSYNEQFF.

This clonotype showed up just a few times. The CDR3 here is CASSLGFGGSSTEAFF. The CDR3 DNA reads TGCGCCAGCAGCCTGGGGTTTGGCGGTAGTAGCACTGAAGCTTTCTTT. V is TRBV4-1 and J is TRBJ1-1, with D uncertain. There are 16 residues in the CDR3. V lost 4 bases and J lost 4, with 19 bases in between. Germline loops: CDR1 MGHRA, CDR2 YSYEKL.

This chain links TRBV7-3 with TRBJ2-1; the match to TRBD2 covers 13 bases. V shed 5 bases, J shed 3 bases, and the junction held 4 bases outside the gene matches. This CDR3 is built from 16 residues. From germline, CDR1 is SGHTA and CDR2 FQGTGA. The CDR3 is CASSLTSGRGYNEQFF. In DNA, the CDR3 is TGTGCCAGCAGCCTCACTAGCGGGAGGGGCTACAATGAGCAGTTCTTC.

This chain uses TRBV7-2 with TRBJ1-5; 7 positions match TRBD1. This CDR3 spans 15 amino acids. J lost 2 bases, V lost 5 bases, and 6 bases had no gene match. The germline V gene encodes CDR1 SGHTA and CDR2 FQGNSA. The CDR3 region has the DNA TGTGCCAGCAGCCCAGGGGGTGTTGGCAATCAGCCCCAGCATTTT. Residues: CASSPGGVGNQPQHF.

This clonotype was counted a single time. This chain's CDR3 is CASSYSLPGASYNSPLHF. The DNA for the CDR3 is TGTGCCAGCAGTTACTCCCTACCCGGGGCCTCCTATAATTCACCCCTCCACTTT. This chain joins TRBV6-5 and TRBJ1-6; maybe TRBD1 (5 bases). This CDR3 is 18 amino acids long. V lost 0 bases to trimming and J lost 0 bases, with 12 bases between them. The germline V gene has CDR1 MNHEY and CDR2 SVGAGI.

This clonotype was observed a single time. CDR3 in amino acids: CSARIRQSFQPQHF. In nucleotides, the CDR3 is TGCAGTGCGAGAATCCGGCAGAGCTTCCAGCCCCAGCATTTT. This chain joins TRBV20-1 and TRBJ1-5; D not resolved. This CDR3 has 14 amino acids. V shed 6 bases and J shed 7 bases, with 19 bases lying between them. CDR1 is DFQATT and CDR2 is SNEGSKA in the germline V gene (reference sequence).

The chain joins TRBV29-1 to TRBJ2-1; TRBD2 agrees at 12 bases. The CDR3 runs to 15 residues. J was trimmed by 8 bases and V by 3 bases; bases with no gene match: 8. Germline V gene data show CDR1 as SQVTM and CDR2 as ANQGSEA. The CDR3 is CSVEVTSGSLDEQFF. The CDR3, as DNA: TGCAGCGTTGAGGTGACTAGCGGGAGTTTGGATGAGCAGTTCTTC.

The CDR3 reads CASSLALTTLYGYTF. The CDR3 DNA sequence: TGTGCCAGCAGCTTAGCACTCACCACGCTCTATGGCTACACCTTC. This chain uses TRBV7-2 with TRBJ1-2; D is undetermined. Between the trimmed V and J ends, which lost 0 bases and 4 bases, there was a span of 12 bases. The CDR3 has 15 amino acids. Looked up from germline, CDR1 is SGHTA and CDR2 is FQGNSA.

The chain couples TRBV18 to TRBJ2-7; D may correspond to TRBD1 or TRBD2 (5 bases each). With 3 bases removed from V and 5 bases from J, the gap between germline ends came to 5 bases. Germline CDR1 KGHSH, CDR2 LQKENI. The CDR3 covers 11 residues. In nucleotides, the CDR3 is TGTGCCAGCTCACCGGGGGACGAGCAGTACTTC. This gives the protein CASSPGDEQYF.

V usage is TRBV3-1 and J usage is TRBJ1-1, with TRBD1 as a possible D gene (5 bases). V dropped 4 bases and J dropped 8 bases, with 14 bases sitting between them. The germline CDR1 and CDR2 sequences are LGHDT and YNNKEL (reference sequence). The CDR3 spans 13 residues. The DNA of the CDR3 is TGTGCCAGCAGCCCTACCGGGGGGAGCGAAGCTTTCTTT. Its protein is CASSPTGGSEAFF. Combining the CDR3 with reference TRBV3-1 and TRBJ1-1 gives the whole variable domain DTAVSQTPKYLVTQMGNDKSIKCEQNLGHDTMYWYKQDSKKFLKIMFSYNNKELIINETVPNRFSPKSPDKAHLNLHINSLELGDSAVYFCASSPTGGSEAFFGQGTRLTVV.

The V gene is TRBV12-3 or TRBV12-4, the J gene TRBJ2-1; 7 bases line up with TRBD2. CDR3 length equals 17 residues. V trimming: 3 bases; J trimming: 4 bases; junction bases outside the gene matches: 12. In DNA form, the CDR3 reads TGTGCCAGCAGTTTTGCTAGCGGTTTATACGTATACAATGAGCAGTTCTTC. It encodes CASSFASGLYVYNEQFF.

The chain uses TRBV5-1 and TRBJ2-4; the D gene is possibly TRBD2 (5 bases). Per germline, CDR1 SGHRS and CDR2 YFSETQ. The CDR3 consists of 11 residues. Trimming removed 8 bases at V and 7 bases at J, with 10 bases between. The chain's CDR3 is CASKRGNIQYF. DNA of the CDR3: TGCGCCAGTAAGAGAGGGAACATTCAGTACTTC.

The J gene is TRBJ1-2, the V gene TRBV7-2; 7 positions match TRBD1. Germline CDR1 and CDR2: SGHTA and FQGNSA. This CDR3 region has 15 residues. V was clipped by 3 bases and J by 8 bases; unmatched bases: 12. As DNA, the CDR3 is TGTGCCAGCAGCTTGTCCGGGACAGCATTAGAGGGCTACACCTTC. Amino acids: CASSLSGTALEGYTF. Complete variable domain (other parts from reference TRBV7-2 and TRBJ1-2): GAGVSQSPSNKVTEKGKDVELRCDPISGHTALYWYRQSLGQGLEFLIYFQGNSAPDKSGLPSDRFSAERTGGSVSTLTIQRTQQEDSAVYLCASSLSGTALEGYTFGSGTRLTVV.

The chain couples TRBV12-3 or TRBV12-4 to TRBJ2-5; 9 nucleotides match TRBD1. This CDR3 contains 13 residues. V was pared by 4 bases and J by 3 bases, with 0 bases of the junction left unmatched. The CDR3 loop reads CASSWTGEETQYF. In DNA form, the CDR3 reads TGTGCCAGCAGTTGGACAGGGGAAGAGACCCAGTACTTC.

This chain connects TRBV20-1 to TRBJ2-1; no reliable D call. Trimming pared 3 bases from V and 6 bases from J, leaving 12 bases between. CDR3 length: 13 amino acids. From germline, CDR1 is DFQATT and CDR2 SNEGSKA (reference sequence). Written as DNA, the CDR3 is TGCAGTGCTAGGATAAATGAAGGCAATGAGCAGTTCTTC. Its protein product is CSARINEGNEQFF.

The gene calls are TRBV6-6 and TRBJ2-5; weak D call: TRBD2 (6 bases). Germline CDR1 is MNHNY and CDR2 is SVGAGI (reference sequence). V lost 0 bases and J lost 7, with 6 bases in between. This CDR3 spans 12 amino acids. The CDR3 is CASSYSGGTQYF. The CDR3 region has the DNA TGTGCCAGCAGTTACTCGGGGGGGACCCAGTACTTC.

V usage is TRBV20-1 and J usage is TRBJ2-1, with TRBD2 matching over 9 bases. Germline loops: CDR1 DFQATT, CDR2 SNEGSKA (reference sequence). The CDR3 runs 14 residues. The ends lost 3 bases at V and 2 bases at J; junction bases unmatched: 2. CDR3 coding DNA: TGCAGTGCTAGTAGCGGGAGCACCTACAATGAGCAGTTCTTC. Its protein product is CSASSGSTYNEQFF.

This clonotype showed up just a few times. The J gene is TRBJ2-3, the V gene TRBV4-3; D remains unclear. Germline V gene lookup returns CDR1 LGHNA and CDR2 YSLEER. With 0 bases removed from V and 4 bases from J, the gap between germline ends came to 11 bases. The CDR3 is made up of 15 amino acids. CDR3 region: CASSQDYRGSDTQYF. The CDR3 nucleotides are TGCGCCAGCAGCCAAGATTACCGAGGCTCAGATACGCAGTATTTT.

This clonotype turned up a few times. This chain uses TRBV12-3 or TRBV12-4 with TRBJ2-5, with 7 bases matching TRBD1. The CDR3 has 17 residues. V was clipped by 4 bases and J by 2 bases; unmatched bases: 13. The CDR3 reads CASSSRRLDRVQETQYF. In nucleotides, the CDR3 is TGTGCCAGCAGTTCCCGGCGGCTCGACAGGGTTCAAGAGACCCAGTACTTC.